The entry that follows covers one T cell receptor beta chain sequence. The same CDR3 arises from other DNA sequences in this sample as well. This CDR3 comprises 18 residues. Germline V gene lookup returns CDR1 LNHDA and CDR2 SQIVND (reference sequence). The V and J ends lost 6 bases and 5 bases respectively, with 28 bases between them. This sample is part of a study of blood T cell repertoires in COVID-19. In the study overall: Sites in the United States, Italy and Spain provided acute and convalescent COVID-19 samples. From T cells, B-cell-depleted T cells, or PBMCs came the material, which was cDNA or gDNA.

In the authors' methods: The assay estimated nucleated cells by amplifying reference gene primers. The data were produced by immunoSEQ multiplex PCR, yet TCRdb's version contains in-frame clones alone and is incomplete. Clone size and the V and J calls come from that table; the DNA yielded D and trimming. Seen here are some 96,000 clones, around four fifths observed once, and the top ten hold about 12%. The gene calls are TRBV19 and TRBJ1-1, with D perhaps matching TRBD1 (5 bases). The receptor was derived from a woman in her seventies with acute or convalescent COVID-19. Specimen: peripheral blood. CDR3 bases: TGTGCCAGTAGGCGACCGGGAGGGCAGGGTGGCGGGGGAACTGAAGCTTTCTTT. This codes for CASRRPGGQGGGGTEAFF.